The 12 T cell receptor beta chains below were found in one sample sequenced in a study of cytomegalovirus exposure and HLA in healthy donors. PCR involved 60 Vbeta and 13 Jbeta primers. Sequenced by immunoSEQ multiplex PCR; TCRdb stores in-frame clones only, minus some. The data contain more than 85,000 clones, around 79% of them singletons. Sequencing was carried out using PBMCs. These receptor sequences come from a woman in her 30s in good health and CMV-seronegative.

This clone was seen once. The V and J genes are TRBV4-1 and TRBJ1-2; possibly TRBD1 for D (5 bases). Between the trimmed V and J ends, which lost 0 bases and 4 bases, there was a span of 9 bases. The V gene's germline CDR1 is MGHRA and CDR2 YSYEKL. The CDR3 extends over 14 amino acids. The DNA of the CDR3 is TGCGCCAGCAGCCAAGACCAGGGAACCTATGGCTACACCTTC. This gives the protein CASSQDQGTYGYTF.

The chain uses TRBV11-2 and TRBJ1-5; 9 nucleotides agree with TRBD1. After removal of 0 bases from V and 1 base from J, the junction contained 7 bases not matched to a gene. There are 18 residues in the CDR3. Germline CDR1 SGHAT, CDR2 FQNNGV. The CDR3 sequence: CASSLDGTGRGSNQPQHF. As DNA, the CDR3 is TGTGCCAGCAGCTTAGACGGGACAGGGAGGGGGAGCAATCAGCCCCAGCATTTT.

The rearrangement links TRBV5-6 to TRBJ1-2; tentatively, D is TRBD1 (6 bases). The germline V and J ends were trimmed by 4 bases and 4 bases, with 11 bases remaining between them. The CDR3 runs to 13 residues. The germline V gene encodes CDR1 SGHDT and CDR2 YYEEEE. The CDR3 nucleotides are TGTGCCAGCAGCCCCGACAGGTCCTATGGCTACACCTTC. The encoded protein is CASSPDRSYGYTF.

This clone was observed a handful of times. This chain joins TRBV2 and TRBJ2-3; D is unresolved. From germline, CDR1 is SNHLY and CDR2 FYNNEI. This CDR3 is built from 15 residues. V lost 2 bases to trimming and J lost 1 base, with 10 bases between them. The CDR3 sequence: CASSEYRKRTDTQYF. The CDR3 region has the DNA TGTGCCAGCAGTGAATATAGAAAACGCACAGATACGCAGTATTTT.

The CDR3 is CATSRVRGETQYF. DNA for the CDR3: TGTGCCACCAGCAGAGTAAGGGGAGAGACCCAGTACTTC. This chain links TRBV15 with TRBJ2-5, with D possibly matching TRBD1 (5 bases). The germline gives CDR1 LNHNV, CDR2 YYDKDF (reference sequence). V lost 1 base and J 4 bases, leaving 7 bases between the germline ends. This CDR3 has 13 amino acids.

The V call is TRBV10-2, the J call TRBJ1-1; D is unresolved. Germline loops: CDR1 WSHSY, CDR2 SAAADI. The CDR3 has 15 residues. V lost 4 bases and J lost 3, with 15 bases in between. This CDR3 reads CASSGERGFYTEAFF. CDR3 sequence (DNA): TGCGCCAGCAGTGGTGAGCGGGGATTCTACACTGAAGCTTTCTTT.

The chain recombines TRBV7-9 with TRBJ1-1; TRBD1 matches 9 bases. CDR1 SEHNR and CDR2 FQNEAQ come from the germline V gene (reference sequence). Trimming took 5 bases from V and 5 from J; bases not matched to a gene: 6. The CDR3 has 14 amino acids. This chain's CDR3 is CASSATGGGTEAFF. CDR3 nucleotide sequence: TGTGCCAGCAGCGCGACAGGGGGGGGGACTGAAGCTTTCTTT.

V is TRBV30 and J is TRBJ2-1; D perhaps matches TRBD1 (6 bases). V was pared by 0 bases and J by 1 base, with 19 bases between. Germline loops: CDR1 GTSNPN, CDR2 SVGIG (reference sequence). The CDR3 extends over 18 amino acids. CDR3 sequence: CAWSVWWDRGLSYNEQFF. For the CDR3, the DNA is TGTGCCTGGAGTGTATGGTGGGATAGGGGGTTATCCTACAATGAGCAGTTCTTC.

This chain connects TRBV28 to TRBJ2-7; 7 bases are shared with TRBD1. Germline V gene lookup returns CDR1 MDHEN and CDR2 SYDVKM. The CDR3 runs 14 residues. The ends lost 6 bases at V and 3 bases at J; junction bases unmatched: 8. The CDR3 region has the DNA TGTGCCAGCAGGAAACAGGGGACGATCTACGAGCAGTACTTC. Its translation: CASRKQGTIYEQYF.

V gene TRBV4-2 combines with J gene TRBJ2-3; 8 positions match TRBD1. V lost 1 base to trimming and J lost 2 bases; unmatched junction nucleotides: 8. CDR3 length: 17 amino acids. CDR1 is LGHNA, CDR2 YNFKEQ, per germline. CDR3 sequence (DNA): TGTGCCAGCAGCCAAGGATCAGGGGGCCCTAACACAGATACGCAGTATTTT. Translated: CASSQGSGGPNTDTQYF.

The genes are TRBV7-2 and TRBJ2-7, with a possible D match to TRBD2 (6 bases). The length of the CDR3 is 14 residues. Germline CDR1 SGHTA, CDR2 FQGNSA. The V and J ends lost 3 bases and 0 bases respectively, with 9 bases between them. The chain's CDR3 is CASSLTSSSYEQYF. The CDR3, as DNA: TGTGCCAGCAGCTTGACTAGTTCCTCCTACGAGCAGTACTTC.

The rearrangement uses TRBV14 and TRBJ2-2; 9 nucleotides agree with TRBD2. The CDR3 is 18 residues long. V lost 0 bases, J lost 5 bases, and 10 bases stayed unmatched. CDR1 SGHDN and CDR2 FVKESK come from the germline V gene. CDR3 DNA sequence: TGTGCCAGCAGCCAAGAATGGTGGGCTAGCGGGACGACCGGGGAGCTGTTTTTT. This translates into CASSQEWWASGTTGELFF.